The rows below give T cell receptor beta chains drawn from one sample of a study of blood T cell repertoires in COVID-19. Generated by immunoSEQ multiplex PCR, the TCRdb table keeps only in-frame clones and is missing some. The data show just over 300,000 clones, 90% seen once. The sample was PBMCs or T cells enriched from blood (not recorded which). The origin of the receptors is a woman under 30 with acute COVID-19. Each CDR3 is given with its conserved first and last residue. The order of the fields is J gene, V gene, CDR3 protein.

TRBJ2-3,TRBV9,CASSGTSGRPNTQYF
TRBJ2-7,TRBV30,CAWSASRGSEQYF
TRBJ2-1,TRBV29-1,CSVETAVYNEQFF
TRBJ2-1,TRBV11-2,CASSFDSGRNEQFF
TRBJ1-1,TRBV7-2,CASSLGGGRNTEAFF
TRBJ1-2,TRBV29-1,CSTGGGHYGYTF
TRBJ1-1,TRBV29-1,CSVGVREVSTEAFF
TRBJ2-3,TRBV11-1,CASSWQGASTDTQYF
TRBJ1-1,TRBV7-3,CASSRGEDTEAFF
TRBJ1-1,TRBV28,CASSLSFEAFF
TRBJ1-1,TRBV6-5,CASRRGNGGTEAFF
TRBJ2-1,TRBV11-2,CASSLVGNNNEQFF
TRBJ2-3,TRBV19,CASSIVLAGYTDTQYF
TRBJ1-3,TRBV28,CASSLLPGQGSNTIYF
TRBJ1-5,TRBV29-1,CSVEVGEDQPQHF
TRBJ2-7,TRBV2,CASTGTSAYEQYF
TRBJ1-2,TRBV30,CACLGQVYSGYTF
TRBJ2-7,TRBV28,CASSRQGGREQYF
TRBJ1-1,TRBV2,CASSEAGTNTEAFF
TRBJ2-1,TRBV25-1,CASSESVREGLNEQFF
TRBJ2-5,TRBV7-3,CASSLRIPDRDRVQETQYF
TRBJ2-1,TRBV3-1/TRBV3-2,CASSQDPPGQGANEQFF
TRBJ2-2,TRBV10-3,CAISEGSGTGELFF
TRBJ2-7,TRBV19,CASSISLPGLAAGYEQYF
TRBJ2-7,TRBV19,CASSTTWGTGAMEQYF
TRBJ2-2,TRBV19,CASSISLGQGSGELFF
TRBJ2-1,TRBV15,CATSRAGQGSSNEQFF
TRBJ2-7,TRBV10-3,CAISRTGGAYEQYF
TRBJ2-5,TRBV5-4,CASTSPGTREDQYF
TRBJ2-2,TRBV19,CASSSGGNTGELFF
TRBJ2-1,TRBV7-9,CASSPGGTSGGNEQFF
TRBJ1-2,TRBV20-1,CSASGEGMSYGYTF
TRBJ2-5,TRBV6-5,CASSYSQREETQYF
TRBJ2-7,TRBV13,CASSPARGTYEQYF
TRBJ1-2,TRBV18,CASSARQPFSRGDNYGYTF
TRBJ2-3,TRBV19,CASSPASGSGLDTQYF
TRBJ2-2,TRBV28,CASSEFMTGELFF
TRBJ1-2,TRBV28,CASSSTTGASGYTF
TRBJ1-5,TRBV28,CASSLRRDNQPQHF
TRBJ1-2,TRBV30,CAWSVIEYGYTF
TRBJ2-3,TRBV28,CASSPHGLAGGFTDTQYF
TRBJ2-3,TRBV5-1,CASSLGTSGTTSTDTQYF
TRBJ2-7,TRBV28,CASRPTSGRANEQYF
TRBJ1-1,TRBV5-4,CASSLDSPNTEAFF